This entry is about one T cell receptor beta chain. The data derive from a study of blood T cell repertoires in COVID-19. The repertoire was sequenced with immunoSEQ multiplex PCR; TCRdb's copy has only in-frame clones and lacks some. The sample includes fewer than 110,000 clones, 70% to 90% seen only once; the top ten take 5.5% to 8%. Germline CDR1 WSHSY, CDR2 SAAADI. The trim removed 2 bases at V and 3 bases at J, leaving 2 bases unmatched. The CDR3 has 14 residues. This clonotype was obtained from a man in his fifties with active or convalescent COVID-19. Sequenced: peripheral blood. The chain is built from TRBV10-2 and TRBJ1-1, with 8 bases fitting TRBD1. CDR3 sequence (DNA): TGCGCCAGCAGTGAGGTACAGGGGGACACTGAAGCTTTCTTT. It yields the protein CASSEVQGDTEAFF.